These 28 T cell receptor beta chains came from one sample sequenced in a study of T cell changes during pregnancy in multiple sclerosis. Assay: immunoSEQ multiplex PCR; the TCRdb copy retains only in-frame clones and omits some. This sample has about 38,000 clones, with 90% to 95% found just once. The sample here was CD8+ T cells from peripheral blood mononuclear cells, taken in the second trimester of pregnancy. These receptor sequences come from a female donor with multiple sclerosis, enrolled in a pregnancy study.

V gene TRBV14 combines with J gene TRBJ1-2; the D gene is possibly TRBD1 (5 bases). The CDR3 contains 14 residues. Germline V lookup: CDR1 SGHDN, CDR2 FVKESK. V gave up 1 base and J gave up 3 bases, with 9 bases separating them. CDR3 DNA: TGTGCCAGCAGCCAAGCCACAGGCGACTATGGCTACACCTTC. It encodes CASSQATGDYGYTF. Based on the CDR3 plus reference TRBV14 and TRBJ1-2, the full variable domain is EAGVTQFPSHSVIEKGQTVTLRCDPISGHDNLYWYRRVMGKEIKFLLHFVKESKQDESGMPNNRFLAERTGGTYSTLKVQPAELEDSGVYFCASSQATGDYGYTFGSGTRLTVV.

This clone was detected once. V usage is TRBV6-4 and J usage is TRBJ2-1; D perhaps matches TRBD2 (5 bases). The CDR3 contains 16 residues. Germline lookup yields CDR1 MRHNA and CDR2 SNTAGT. Trimming took 0 bases from V and 2 from J, leaving 11 bases between them. In nucleotides, the CDR3 is TGTGCCAGCAGTGACTCCCTAGCCGACGCCTACAATGAGCAGTTCTTC. Translating gives CASSDSLADAYNEQFF.

The CDR3 spells CASSYRGREQYF. CDR3 nucleotides: TGTGCCAGCAGTTACAGGGGGCGGGAGCAGTACTTC. V and J are TRBV27 and TRBJ2-7; TRBD1 aligns across 9 bases. Per the germline V gene, CDR1 is MNHEY and CDR2 is SMNVEV (reference sequence). The length of the CDR3 is 12 residues. Trimming cost V 4 bases and J 7 bases; bases outside gene matches: 2.

The chain combines TRBV7-9 with TRBJ1-4; D perhaps matches TRBD1 (6 bases). Trimming removed 5 bases at V and 8 bases at J, with 21 bases between. CDR3 length: 16 residues. Germline assignment: CDR1 SEHNR and CDR2 FQNEAQ (reference sequence). This CDR3 reads CASSNDFTGSREKLFF. CDR3 nucleotide sequence: TGTGCCAGCAGCAACGATTTTACAGGGTCAAGGGAAAAACTGTTTTTT.

The rearrangement joins TRBV19 to TRBJ2-7, with 11 bases matching TRBD2. The CDR3 contains 15 residues. The germline V gene has CDR1 LNHDA and CDR2 SQIVND (reference sequence). Unmatched junction bases numbered 5, after V lost 4 bases and J lost 3 bases. CDR3 in amino acids: CASSTLAGGFYEQYF. The CDR3 coding sequence is TGTGCCAGTAGTACCCTAGCGGGAGGTTTCTACGAGCAGTACTTC.

The V call is TRBV5-1, the J call TRBJ2-3, with 8 nucleotides matching TRBD2. This CDR3 contains 18 residues. CDR1 and CDR2 (germline): SGHRS, YFSETQ. V was pared by 0 bases and J by 5 bases, with 14 bases of the junction left unmatched. CDR3: CASSLVLQSGREGDTQYF. Here the CDR3 DNA reads TGCGCCAGCAGCTTGGTGCTCCAGAGCGGGAGAGAGGGAGATACGCAGTATTTT.

The chain carries TRBV7-6 and TRBJ2-1, with 7 bases identical to TRBD1. The CDR3 is 17 amino acids. Germline-derived CDR1 and CDR2 are SGHVS and FNYEAQ. The trim removed 5 bases at V and 1 base at J, leaving 11 bases unmatched. The CDR3 DNA reads TGTGCCAGCAGCACCCAAACAGGGGTAGGGTCCTACAATGAGCAGTTCTTC. Protein: CASSTQTGVGSYNEQFF.

This sequence joins TRBV19 and TRBJ1-1; D gene uncertain. Deletions cut 3 bases from V and 3 bases from J, with 8 bases between. Germline assignment: CDR1 LNHDA and CDR2 SQIVND (reference sequence). The CDR3 totals 13 residues. CDR3 sequence: CASSISVDTEAFF. The CDR3 bases are TGTGCCAGTAGTATTTCTGTTGACACTGAAGCTTTCTTT.

The CDR3 spells CASSLTGYEQYF. CDR3 sequence (DNA): TGCGCCAGCAGCTTGACGGGCTACGAGCAGTACTTC. The chain carries TRBV5-1 and TRBJ2-7; the D is unclear. The germline V gene encodes CDR1 SGHRS and CDR2 YFSETQ. The CDR3 totals 12 residues. V lost 1 base and J lost 3, with 5 bases in between.

V gene TRBV27 combines with J gene TRBJ2-4, with 7 bases aligning to TRBD1. Per germline, CDR1 MNHEY and CDR2 SMNVEV (reference sequence). The CDR3 runs to 15 residues. Unmatched junction bases numbered 12, after V lost 5 bases and J lost 8 bases. The chain's CDR3 is CASSVSGGTLDIQYF. CDR3 coding DNA: TGTGCCAGCAGTGTGTCAGGGGGTACCCTGGACATTCAGTACTTC.

V and J are TRBV29-1 and TRBJ1-2; 8 nucleotides agree with TRBD1. V dropped 4 bases and J dropped 4; count of bases not matched to a gene: 8. Germline V CDR1 and CDR2: SQVTM, ANQGSEA. CDR3 size: 14 residues. The CDR3 DNA reads TGCAGCGTTGTTACAGGGGGGTTGGCCTATGGCTACACCTTC. Amino acids: CSVVTGGLAYGYTF.

The rearrangement joins TRBV6-4 to TRBJ1-3, with a tentative D call TRBD1 (5 bases). Germline CDR1 MRHNA, CDR2 SNTAGT. V lost 8 bases and J lost 9, with 11 bases in between. The CDR3 is made up of 11 amino acids. In DNA, the CDR3 is TGTGCCAGCCGCGCGGGGGTCACCATATATTTT. It is translated as CASRAGVTIYF.

The V gene is TRBV21-1, the J gene TRBJ2-7; TRBD2 reflects the table's D call only, with no check against the DNA. TRBV21-1 is described as a pseudogene. CDR3 length: 14 amino acids. The CDR3 nucleotides read TGTGCCAGCTCCAAGGGGGGGGCCCTGTACGAGCAGTACTTC. Amino acids: CASSKGGALYEQYF.

The chain uses TRBV19 and TRBJ1-1; D is perhaps TRBD1 (6 bases). The CDR3 totals 13 residues. The germline gives CDR1 LNHDA, CDR2 SQIVND (reference sequence). Between the trimmed V and J ends, which lost 8 bases and 5 bases, there was a span of 15 bases. CDR3 nucleotides: TGTGCCAGTGGCAGGGGTTTAGTGACTGAAGCTTTCTTT. Protein product: CASGRGLVTEAFF.

By proportion, this clone is medium-sized. The genes are TRBV6-1 and TRBJ1-4; 9 bases are a match to TRBD1. The CDR3 is 14 amino acids. In germline, CDR1 is MNHNS, CDR2 SASEGT. The trim removed 7 bases at V and 7 bases at J, leaving 7 bases unmatched. CDR3 in DNA: TGTGCCAGCAACCCGGGACAGGGAGTTGAAAAACTGTTTTTT. Its translation: CASNPGQGVEKLFF.

The chain couples TRBV19 to TRBJ2-3, with 7 bases that match TRBD2. The CDR3 runs to 16 residues. The V and J ends lost 2 bases and 6 bases, in that order; junction bases with no gene match: 11. Germline CDR1 and CDR2: LNHDA and SQIVND (reference sequence). The CDR3 DNA is TGTGCCAGTAGTATACCCGGGAGGAGGGCCAGGGATACGCAGTATTTT. Its protein product is CASSIPGRRARDTQYF.

J is TRBJ1-1 and V is TRBV27; the D is unclear. V lost 6 bases and J lost 11, with 16 bases in between. This CDR3 has 12 amino acids. CDR1 and CDR2 (germline): MNHEY, SMNVEV (reference sequence). In DNA form, the CDR3 reads TGTGCCAGCAGCCAACGGGGTGGAAGGGCTTTCTTT. Amino acids: CASSQRGGRAFF.

The chain has TRBV4-1 and TRBJ2-1, with 13 bases that match TRBD2. V was clipped by 0 bases and J by 5 bases; unmatched bases: 10. There are 19 residues in the CDR3. CDR1 MGHRA and CDR2 YSYEKL come from the germline V gene. CDR3 in amino acids: CASSQEPPMTSGRHNEQFF. Written as DNA, the CDR3 is TGCGCCAGCAGCCAAGAACCACCTATGACTAGCGGGAGGCACAATGAGCAGTTCTTC.

The chain joins TRBV10-2 to TRBJ2-2; TRBD2 is a possible D gene (7 bases). The V and J ends lost 3 bases and 6 bases respectively, with 14 bases between them. Germline CDR1 and CDR2: WSHSY and SAAADI. The CDR3 is made up of 15 amino acids. CDR3 bases: TGCGCCAGCAGTGAACGGGGGGCTATCGCCGGGGAGCTGTTTTTT. Amino acid sequence: CASSERGAIAGELFF.

The CDR3 sequence: CASSPPGGRDHGYTF. The CDR3 DNA is TGTGCCAGCTCACCCCCGGGGGGCAGAGATCATGGCTACACCTTC. The chain is built from TRBV18 and TRBJ1-2, with D possibly being TRBD1 (6 bases). CDR3 size: 15 residues. The V gene lost 3 bases and the J gene lost 6 bases, with 17 bases spanning the gap. Germline V CDR1 and CDR2: KGHSH, LQKENI.

This chain uses TRBV2 with TRBJ2-7; 8 nucleotides line up with TRBD1. Germline V gives CDR1 SNHLY, CDR2 FYNNEI. V trimming: 4 bases; J trimming: 4 bases; junction bases outside the gene matches: 3. The CDR3 sequence is 13 residues long. CDR3 sequence: CASSVTGGYEQYF. For the CDR3, the DNA is TGTGCCAGCAGTGTTACAGGGGGGTACGAGCAGTACTTC. The full variable domain, completed using reference TRBV2 and TRBJ2-7, is EPEVTQTPSHQVTQMGQEVILRCVPISNHLYFYWYRQILGQKVEFLVSFYNNEISEKSEIFDDQFSVERPDGSNFTLKIRSTKLEDSAMYFCASSVTGGYEQYFGPGTRLTVT.

V gene TRBV11-2 combines with J gene TRBJ2-7; tentative D call: TRBD1 (6 bases). Germline CDR1 is SGHAT and CDR2 is FQNNGV. The CDR3 totals 14 residues. V lost 2 bases to trimming and J lost 3 bases, with 11 bases between them. The CDR3 is CASSLPSTGYEQYF. CDR3 nucleotide sequence: TGTGCCAGCAGCTTACCATCGACAGGCTACGAGCAGTACTTC.

This chain connects TRBV6-1 to TRBJ1-1; D is uncertain. V was cut by 4 bases and J by 3 bases, with 24 bases left in between. Germline CDR1 MNHNS, CDR2 SASEGT. CDR3 size: 18 residues. The CDR3 DNA reads TGTGCCAGCAGTGGACCTTCGGGCCGACATCCCGGGGACACTGAAGCTTTCTTT. This translates into CASSGPSGRHPGDTEAFF.

V and J are TRBV14 and TRBJ2-3; TRBD2 agrees at 7 bases. Germline-derived CDR1 and CDR2 are SGHDN and FVKESK. The CDR3 length is 17 residues. The V and J ends lost 1 base and 0 bases, in that order; junction bases with no gene match: 7. The CDR3 nucleotides read TGTGCCAGCAGCCAAGTGGCTAGCGGCTTTAGCACAGATACGCAGTATTTT. As protein: CASSQVASGFSTDTQYF.

The chain couples TRBV6-1 to TRBJ1-2, with 9 bases matching TRBD1. Per germline, CDR1 MNHNS and CDR2 SASEGT. The CDR3 consists of 13 residues. The V and J ends lost 6 bases and 8 bases, in that order; junction bases with no gene match: 7. The DNA for the CDR3 is TGTGCCAGCAGCGATGGACAGGGGAAAGGCTACACCTTC. Translating gives CASSDGQGKGYTF.

This sequence joins TRBV9 and TRBJ2-5, with 12 nucleotides matching TRBD2. Trimming took 3 bases from V and 5 from J; bases not matched to a gene: 8. CDR3 size: 16 residues. CDR1 SGDLS and CDR2 YYNGEE come from the germline V gene. CDR3: CASSASGGAVIETQYF. The CDR3 DNA sequence: TGTGCCAGCAGCGCTAGCGGGGGGGCCGTGATTGAGACCCAGTACTTC.

The chain uses TRBV19 and TRBJ1-2, with a weak D call TRBD1 (6 bases). V was trimmed by 3 bases and J by 3 bases, leaving 11 bases between them. The length of the CDR3 is 14 residues. Germline loops: CDR1 LNHDA, CDR2 SQIVND (reference sequence). CDR3 bases: TGTGCCAGTAGTATGTTCCCAGGGGACTATGGCTACACCTTC. This codes for CASSMFPGDYGYTF.

The chain joins TRBV29-1 to TRBJ2-7; 7 bases are shared with TRBD2. J was trimmed by 5 bases and V by 3 bases; bases with no gene match: 4. The CDR3 length is 12 residues. The germline V gene has CDR1 SQVTM and CDR2 ANQGSEA. The CDR3 sequence: CSVDGEGNEQYF. The CDR3 coding sequence is TGCAGCGTTGATGGGGAGGGGAACGAGCAGTACTTC.